This T cell receptor (beta chain) came from a study of shared clonotypes between healthy human individuals. Study-level information: Researchers assigned three CD4 naive, three CD4 memory, two CD8 naive and one CD8 memory plate to each donor. Study-level points and caveats: Non-shared clonotypes were found to have lower generation probabilities than the clonotypes that were shared by all four of the sorted-subset donors.

CD8 cells regarded as naive lacked CD45RO, were positively chosen for CCR7, and omitted terminally differentiated effector memory CD45RA+ cells. V lost 5 bases and J lost 6; bases outside the gene matches: 7. This CDR3 is 14 amino acids long. The germline CDR1 and CDR2 sequences are PRHDT and FYEKMQ (reference sequence). For this clone: Its antigen is unknown.

Repertoires were generated with immunoSEQ multiplex PCR, while TCRdb's copy carries only in-frame clones and drops some. The sample records around 1.9 million clones, 85% to 95% being singletons. This sequence joins TRBV13 and TRBJ2-3; 8 nucleotides match TRBD1. Input material: naive CD8+ T cells from PBMCs. The clonotype originates from a man between 18 and 35 years old in good health. Some clones in this sample may be carry-over from other donors' samples. The CDR3 DNA follows: TGTGCCAGCAGCCGGGACAGGAATCCGGATACGCAGTATTTT. Encoded protein: CASSRDRNPDTQYF.